The next 27 T cell receptor beta chains were all read from a single sample in a study of T cell responses to AZD1222 COVID-19 vaccine. The data were produced by immunoSEQ multiplex PCR, yet TCRdb's version contains in-frame clones alone and is incomplete. Counted here are about 130,000 clones, just under 95% occurring once; the ten biggest clones make up roughly 6.6%. The material was peripheral blood, obtained on day 0 of AZD1222 vaccination. The receptors come from an adult in good health.

This sequence joins TRBV6-5 and TRBJ1-1, with no clear D. Germline V gives CDR1 MNHEY, CDR2 SVGAGI. The CDR3 has 13 residues. V lost 6 bases, J lost 0 bases, and 8 bases lay in between. This CDR3 is CASRALVNTEAFF. As DNA, the CDR3 is TGTGCCAGCAGGGCCCTGGTGAACACTGAAGCTTTCTTT.

CDR3 DNA sequence: TGTGCCAGCAAGGAGATCTCTGGAAACACCATATATTTT. Translation: CASKEISGNTIYF. The chain joins TRBV6-5 to TRBJ1-3; no definite D call. The CDR3 contains 13 residues. From germline, CDR1 is MNHEY and CDR2 SVGAGI. The V end was cut by 7 bases, the J end by 0 bases, with 7 bases between.

The rearrangement links TRBV30 to TRBJ1-1; D not certain. The ends were cut back, 2 bases at V and 4 bases at J, with 11 bases in the middle. CDR1 is GTSNPN, CDR2 SVGIG, per germline (reference sequence). This CDR3 has 13 amino acids. CDR3 loop: CAWSSGYSTEAFF. CDR3 nucleotides: TGTGCCTGGAGTAGCGGGTATAGCACTGAAGCTTTCTTT.

The chain combines TRBV19 with TRBJ2-1; 7 bases match TRBD2. V shed 1 base, J shed 7 bases, and the junction held 4 bases outside the gene matches. The CDR3 is 14 amino acids. Germline loops: CDR1 LNHDA, CDR2 SQIVND (reference sequence). The CDR3 nucleotides are TGTGCCAGTAGTATAGGGGCGGGAGATAATGAGCAGTTCTTC. Translated: CASSIGAGDNEQFF.

CDR3 sequence (DNA): TGCGCCAGCAGCGTACAGGGGGCTGGCTACACCTTC. Amino acids: CASSVQGAGYTF. The chain uses TRBV5-1 and TRBJ1-2; 9 bases are a match to TRBD1. The CDR3 contains 12 residues. Trimming took 4 bases from V and 7 from J; bases not matched to a gene: 2. The germline gives CDR1 SGHRS, CDR2 YFSETQ.

This clone was found a few times. V gene TRBV5-5 combines with J gene TRBJ1-3; D uncertain. V dropped 5 bases and J dropped 0 bases, with 12 bases sitting between them. The CDR3 runs 15 residues. Germline V CDR1 and CDR2: SGHKS, YYEKEE (reference sequence). The CDR3 DNA follows: TGTGCCAGCAGTTCGGACGGCAACTCTGGAAACACCATATATTTT. As protein: CASSSDGNSGNTIYF. Using reference TRBV5-5 and TRBJ1-3 for the parts outside the CDR3, the full variable domain is DAGVTQSPTHLIKTRGQQVTLRCSPISGHKSVSWYQQVLGQGPQFIFQYYEKEERGRGNFPDRFSARQFPNYSSELNVNALLLGDSALYLCASSSDGNSGNTIYFGEGSWLTVV.

The gene calls are TRBV7-2 and TRBJ1-2; D is undetermined. Trimming removed 2 bases at V and 5 bases at J, with 21 bases between. Per germline, CDR1 SGHTA and CDR2 FQGNSA. The CDR3 sequence is 17 residues long. CDR3 amino acids: CASSLRPFPGWQYGYTF. The CDR3 bases are TGTGCCAGCAGCTTACGACCTTTCCCCGGGTGGCAGTATGGCTACACCTTC.

V gene TRBV12-3 or TRBV12-4 combines with J gene TRBJ1-2; D remains ambiguous. The CDR3 contains 13 residues. Trimming took 3 bases from V and 0 from J, leaving 5 bases between them. CDR3 nucleotides: TGTGCCAGCAGTTTCGGATCTAACTATGGCTACACCTTC. It encodes CASSFGSNYGYTF.

This clone came up once. V usage is TRBV3-1 (or the pseudogene TRBV3-2) and J usage is TRBJ1-5; no firm D call. This CDR3 is built from 16 residues. Germline loops: CDR1 LGHDT, CDR2 YNNKEL (reference sequence). V lost 0 bases and J lost 1, with 10 bases in between. CDR3 region: CASSQDWPGSNQPQHF. The CDR3 DNA sequence: TGTGCCAGCAGCCAAGACTGGCCGGGGAGCAATCAGCCCCAGCATTTT.

The chain combines TRBV28 with TRBJ2-5, with TRBD1 identical over 8 bases. With 5 bases clipped from V and 5 bases from J, the junction kept 10 bases outside the gene matches. Germline V gene lookup returns CDR1 MDHEN and CDR2 SYDVKM. This CDR3 comprises 15 residues. CDR3 DNA sequence: TGTGCCAGCAGTGCCGCCGGGACAGGAGTTGAGACCCAGTACTTC. Its translation: CASSAAGTGVETQYF.

The V call is TRBV6-5, the J call TRBJ2-7; 8 nucleotides line up with TRBD1. Germline V lookup: CDR1 MNHEY, CDR2 SVGAGI. The CDR3 has 15 amino acids. V dropped 8 bases and J dropped 5; count of bases not matched to a gene: 14. The CDR3 protein is CASFPPVDRAHEQYF. Written as DNA, the CDR3 is TGTGCCAGCTTCCCCCCCGTGGACAGGGCCCACGAGCAGTACTTC.

This clone appeared a few times. This sequence joins TRBV25-1 and TRBJ1-6, with D unclear. Germline CDR1 and CDR2: MGHDK and SYGVNS. V was cut by 6 bases and J by 8 bases, with 17 bases left in between. This CDR3 region has 15 residues. CDR3 in DNA: TGTGCCAGCAGAGATAGCGGAGACGGTTATTCACCCCTCCACTTT. Residues: CASRDSGDGYSPLHF. The full variable domain, with the rest looked up from reference TRBV25-1 and TRBJ1-6, is EADIYQTPRYLVIGTGKKITLECSQTMGHDKMYWYQQDPGMELHLIHYSYGVNSTEKGDLSSESTVSRIRTEHFPLTLESARPSHTSQYLCASRDSGDGYSPLHFGNGTRLTVT.

J is TRBJ2-7 and V is TRBV4-2, with D perhaps matching TRBD2 (6 bases). CDR1 is LGHNA, CDR2 YNFKEQ, per germline. The V end lost 0 bases, the J end lost 2 bases, and 11 bases lay between the germline ends. This CDR3 contains 15 residues. The CDR3 sequence is CASSQDPSATYEQYF. The CDR3 nucleotides are TGTGCCAGCAGCCAAGATCCTAGCGCGACCTACGAGCAGTACTTC.

The J gene is TRBJ2-6, the V gene TRBV30, with D possibly matching TRBD1 (6 bases). V was clipped by 5 bases and J by 4 bases, with 9 bases between them. CDR1 and CDR2 (germline): GTSNPN, SVGIG (reference sequence). The CDR3 sequence is 13 residues long. CDR3 in amino acids: CAWQGSGANVLTF. The DNA of the CDR3 is TGTGCCTGGCAGGGGAGCGGGGCCAACGTCCTGACTTTC. The entire variable domain, with the rest obtained from reference TRBV30 and TRBJ2-6, is as follows: SQTIHQWPATLVQPVGSPLSLECTVEGTSNPNLYWYRQAAGRGLQLLFYSVGIGQISSEVPQNLSASRPQDRQFILSSKKLLLSDSGFYLCAWQGSGANVLTFGAGSRLTVL.

A single count supports this clone. The chain recombines TRBV24-1 with TRBJ2-5, with 7 bases matching TRBD1. The junction had 8 bases not matched to a gene; V was cut back by 3 bases and J by 2 bases. CDR3 size: 16 residues. CDR1 KGHDR and CDR2 SFDVKD come from the germline V gene. CDR3 protein: CATSDLARDSQETQYF. The CDR3 DNA is TGTGCCACCAGTGATCTAGCCCGGGACAGTCAAGAGACCCAGTACTTC.

V and J are TRBV19 and TRBJ2-5; 10 bases line up with TRBD2. The germline V gene has CDR1 LNHDA and CDR2 SQIVND (reference sequence). This CDR3 is built from 17 residues. V trimming: 5 bases; J trimming: 3 bases; junction bases outside the gene matches: 12. In DNA, the CDR3 is TGTGCCAGTAGTTCCCTTTTTAGCGGGAGGTATGAAGAGACCCAGTACTTC. It codes for CASSSLFSGRYEETQYF.

This chain joins TRBV18 and TRBJ2-7; D may be TRBD2 (5 bases). The V gene's germline CDR1 is KGHSH and CDR2 LQKENI. Between the trimmed V and J ends, which lost 3 bases and 3 bases, there was a span of 15 bases. This CDR3 has 15 residues. CDR3 sequence: CASSPSGVGVYEQYF. The CDR3 nucleotides read TGTGCCAGCTCACCGAGCGGTGTTGGAGTCTACGAGCAGTACTTC.

The chain uses TRBV28 and TRBJ1-1; 8 bases match TRBD1. The germline CDR1 and CDR2 sequences are MDHEN and SYDVKM. V lost 1 base to trimming and J lost 1 base; unmatched junction nucleotides: 2. The CDR3 totals 15 residues. CDR3 loop: CASSLLGTGNTEAFF. The CDR3 DNA is TGTGCCAGCAGTTTATTGGGGACAGGGAACACTGAAGCTTTCTTT.

This clone appeared once. This chain connects TRBV28 to TRBJ1-5; 9 nucleotides match TRBD1. J lost 3 bases, V lost 5 bases, and 11 bases had no gene match. Germline V lookup: CDR1 MDHEN, CDR2 SYDVKM. The CDR3 is 17 amino acids. The CDR3 bases are TGTGCCAGCAGTCCAGCCGGGACAGGGTTGGCCAATCAGCCCCAGCATTTT. Its translation is CASSPAGTGLANQPQHF.

The rearrangement joins TRBV7-8 to TRBJ2-4, with D perhaps given as TRBD1 or TRBD2 (5 bases each). This CDR3 has 15 amino acids. The V and J ends lost 2 bases and 0 bases respectively, with 8 bases between them. The V gene's germline CDR1 is SGHVS and CDR2 FQNEAQ. CDR3: CASSLPGRAKNIQYF. The CDR3 coding sequence is TGTGCCAGCAGCTTACCAGGGAGAGCCAAAAACATTCAGTACTTC.

V is TRBV19 and J is TRBJ2-5; perhaps TRBD1 as D (5 bases). Germline values: CDR1 LNHDA, CDR2 SQIVND (reference sequence). The V gene lost 4 bases and the J gene lost 5 bases, with 11 bases spanning the gap. The CDR3 is 13 amino acids. The CDR3 region is CASSRGHRETQYF. In DNA, the CDR3 is TGTGCCAGTAGTAGGGGCCACAGGGAGACCCAGTACTTC. The whole variable domain, filled in from reference TRBV19 and TRBJ2-5, reads DGGITQSPKYLFRKEGQNVTLSCEQNLNHDAMYWYRQDPGQGLRLIYYSQIVNDFQKGDIAEGYSVSREKKESFPLTVTSAQKNPTAFYLCASSRGHRETQYFGPGTRLLVL.

CDR3 nucleotide sequence: TGTGCCAGCAACAGGGGCTACGAGCAGTACTTC. Protein product: CASNRGYEQYF. The J gene is TRBJ2-7, the V gene TRBV7-9; 7 bases match TRBD1. The V and J ends lost 7 bases and 3 bases, in that order; junction bases with no gene match: 0. This CDR3 spans 11 amino acids. The germline gives CDR1 SEHNR, CDR2 FQNEAQ (reference sequence).

V is TRBV2 and J is TRBJ2-7; TRBD2 aligns across 8 bases. The CDR3 runs 15 residues. Germline V gives CDR1 SNHLY, CDR2 FYNNEI. With 2 bases clipped from V and 2 bases from J, the junction kept 5 bases outside the gene matches. The CDR3 nucleotides are TGTGCCAGCAGTGAAAGAGGGGGACTAGCCTACGAGCAGTACTTC. The encoded protein is CASSERGGLAYEQYF.

The V call is TRBV2, the J call TRBJ1-1, with D unclear. V gave up 4 bases and J gave up 4 bases, with 7 bases separating them. The length of the CDR3 is 12 residues. Per germline, CDR1 SNHLY and CDR2 FYNNEI. The CDR3 bases are TGTGCCAGCAGTGTTCGGGGCACTGAAGCTTTCTTT. It specifies CASSVRGTEAFF.

The V and J genes are TRBV2 and TRBJ1-3; D remains ambiguous. In germline, CDR1 is SNHLY, CDR2 FYNNEI. Trimming took 4 bases from V and 0 from J, leaving 10 bases between them. This CDR3 spans 15 amino acids. CDR3 DNA: TGTGCCAGCAGTGTCCACACTAGCTCTGGAAACACCATATATTTT. This codes for CASSVHTSSGNTIYF.

This clone was counted a single time. This chain connects TRBV28 to TRBJ2-7; 8 bases line up with TRBD1. V shed 7 bases, J shed 2 bases, and the junction held 7 bases outside the gene matches. The CDR3 runs 14 residues. Germline lookup yields CDR1 MDHEN and CDR2 SYDVKM. The CDR3, as DNA: TGTGCCAGCACGTCCGGACAGGGCCCCTACGAGCAGTACTTC. It codes for CASTSGQGPYEQYF.

The chain carries TRBV2 and TRBJ2-7; 13 bases are shared with TRBD2. CDR3 length equals 15 residues. The J segment lost 6 bases and the V segment lost 4 bases, leaving 6 bases of the junction unmatched. Germline-derived CDR1 and CDR2 are SNHLY and FYNNEI. The CDR3 reads CASSAAGLAGSEQYF. In nucleotides, the CDR3 is TGTGCCAGCAGTGCTGCGGGACTAGCGGGATCCGAGCAGTACTTC.